Sequencing of this TCR beta chain was carried out in a study of blood T cell repertoires in COVID-19. About the study: PBMCs, B-cell-depleted T cells, or T cells provided the cDNA or gDNA that made up the material.

V was pared by 4 bases and J by 0 bases, with 13 bases between. Germline assignment: CDR1 ENHRY and CDR2 SYGVKD. The CDR3 extends over 15 amino acids. Repertoires were generated with immunoSEQ multiplex PCR, while TCRdb's copy carries only in-frame clones and drops some. The sample includes 200,000 to 250,000 clones, about 87% seen only once; the top ten take 2.6%. Participants' own reports of clinical history determined their cohort assignment. Donors in Cohort 3 who had recovered were those with two negative PCRs, healthcare professional clearance, or resolution of their symptoms. This TCR came from a woman under 40 who had recovered from COVID-19. This chain joins TRBV10-3 and TRBJ2-7; perhaps TRBD2 as D (6 bases). The sample taken for sequencing was PBMCs or T cells enriched from blood (not recorded which). CDR3: CAISVGRGNSYEQYF. The CDR3 DNA is TGTGCCATCAGTGTGGGGCGGGGAAACTCCTACGAGCAGTACTTC.